A single sample gave rise to the 21 T cell receptor beta chains below, sequenced in a study of beta chain features in type 1 diabetes. Study-wide results and caveats: Type 1 diabetes patients showed a moderate but significant shortening of TCRB CDR3s in all four CD4+ subsets.

The antigens for these receptors are not known. The whole isolated RNA underwent reverse transcription, so sequencing captured expressed TCRB transcripts. Method: immunoSEQ multiplex PCR; TCRdb's copy keeps in-frame clones and lacks some. In the table there are a few hundred thousand clones, 10% to 15% of which are singletons. Material: naive CD4+ T cells from blood. These receptors were obtained from a woman younger than 35 with type 1 diabetes.

This chain connects TRBV28 to TRBJ1-2; possibly TRBD1 for D (5 bases). The CDR3 extends over 13 amino acids. Trimming stripped 8 bases from V and 4 bases from J, with 14 bases between. Per the germline V gene, CDR1 is MDHEN and CDR2 is SYDVKM. CDR3 nucleotide sequence: TGTGCCAGCGGTAAACAGGCGACCTATGGCTACACCTTC. It encodes CASGKQATYGYTF.

This clone was found a few times. The sample has other DNA sequences that encode this CDR3 too. This rearrangement joins TRBV30 to TRBJ2-7; D call uncertain. The germline CDR1 and CDR2 sequences are GTSNPN and SVGIG (reference sequence). The CDR3 contains 11 residues. The V end lost 0 bases, the J end lost 4 bases, and 4 bases lay between the germline ends. In DNA form, the CDR3 reads TGTGCCTGGAGTGTAGAGTACGAGCAGTACTTC. It codes for CAWSVEYEQYF.

This sequence joins TRBV7-9 and TRBJ1-5, with 9 bases aligning to TRBD1. V shed 0 bases and J 6 bases; nucleotides not matched to a gene: 6. In germline, CDR1 is SEHNR, CDR2 FQNEAQ (reference sequence). The CDR3 has 16 residues. In DNA, the CDR3 is TGTGCCAGCAGCTTAGCGCGGGACAGGGACGGTCAGCCCCAGCATTTT. Protein: CASSLARDRDGQPQHF.

The rearrangement joins TRBV19 to TRBJ2-7, with 8 bases lining up with TRBD1. Germline CDR1 and CDR2: LNHDA and SQIVND (reference sequence). CDR3 length equals 15 residues. With 2 bases clipped from V and 5 bases from J, the junction kept 8 bases outside the gene matches. CDR3 bases: TGTGCCAGTAGTATACGCGGGACAGGTTTCGACGAGCAGTACTTC. This codes for CASSIRGTGFDEQYF.

This clone has a handful of counts. The J gene is TRBJ2-1, the V gene TRBV27, with a possible D match to TRBD2 (5 bases). Trimming left V 8 bases short and J 0 bases short, with 14 bases between. The CDR3 length is 15 residues. Germline V gene data show CDR1 as MNHEY and CDR2 as SMNVEV (reference sequence). The CDR3 coding sequence is TGTGCCAGCGGACTTACTAGTGACTCCTACAATGAGCAGTTCTTC. This gives the protein CASGLTSDSYNEQFF.

The DNA of the CDR3 is TGTGCCAGCTCACCAGGGGGATCCGGGACTTCTTTGATCGGCCATGAGCAGTTCTTC. This translates into CASSPGGSGTSLIGHEQFF. The J gene is TRBJ2-1, the V gene TRBV18; perhaps TRBD2 as D (6 bases). Germline CDR1 KGHSH, CDR2 LQKENI. This CDR3 comprises 19 residues. V lost 2 bases and J 8 bases, leaving 28 bases between the germline ends.

This chain uses TRBV28 with TRBJ1-3; D gene uncertain. Germline CDR1 and CDR2: MDHEN and SYDVKM. The CDR3 is 14 residues long. V lost 6 bases and J 0 bases, leaving 9 bases between the germline ends. The CDR3 sequence: CASSQHHSGNTIYF. In nucleotides, the CDR3 is TGTGCCAGCAGCCAACATCACTCTGGAAACACCATATATTTT.

In the case of this clone: An end of the junction differs from the germline gene, which may be a read error. V is TRBV19 and J is TRBJ1-5, with 8 bases aligning to TRBD1. The CDR3 consists of 17 residues. Germline V CDR1 and CDR2: LNHDA, SQIVND (reference sequence). CDR3 coding DNA: TGTGCCAGTAGCTCCTTTCGGGAGGCAGGGGGCAACCAGCCCCAGCATTTT. This translates into CASSSFREAGGNQPQHF.

The chain combines TRBV19 with TRBJ2-5; possible D gene TRBD1, 6 bases. The CDR3 is 14 amino acids. The ends were cut back, 4 bases at V and 2 bases at J, with 11 bases in the middle. Germline V gene lookup returns CDR1 LNHDA and CDR2 SQIVND (reference sequence). The chain's CDR3 is CASSTGQTQETQYF. The CDR3 DNA follows: TGTGCCAGTAGTACTGGACAGACACAAGAGACCCAGTACTTC.

In this sample, this clone turned up a few times. This sample also contains other DNA sequences that code for the same CDR3. The rearrangement links TRBV7-2 to TRBJ1-1; 7 nucleotides agree with TRBD1. Germline V lookup: CDR1 SGHTA, CDR2 FQGNSA. This CDR3 comprises 14 residues. V gave up 5 bases and J gave up 1 base; unmatched junction bases: 4. The CDR3 DNA reads as TGTGCCAGCAGCCCGCGACAGGGGAACACTGAAGCTTTCTTT. It is translated as CASSPRQGNTEAFF.

With regard to this clone: The germline gene is not matched at one end of the junction; a read error may be the cause. V and J are TRBV7-2 and TRBJ2-7, with D maybe TRBD2 (5 bases). Germline V gene data show CDR1 as SGHTA and CDR2 as FQGNSA. The CDR3 has 12 amino acids. The CDR3 spells CASSFASFYLLF. DNA of the CDR3: TGTGCCAGCAGCTTTGCTAGCTTCTATCTACTCTTC. Full variable domain (rest looked up from reference TRBV7-2 and TRBJ2-7): GAGVSQSPSNKVTEKGKDVELRCDPISGHTALYWYRQSLGQGLEFLIYFQGNSAPDKSGLPSDRFSAERTGGSVSTLTIQRTQQEDSAVYLCASSFASFYLLFGPGTRLTVT.

V and J are TRBV27 and TRBJ2-7; TRBD2 matches at 7 bases. CDR3 length: 12 residues. Germline V gene lookup returns CDR1 MNHEY and CDR2 SMNVEV (reference sequence). V was clipped by 8 bases and J by 7 bases; unmatched bases: 8. As DNA, the CDR3 is TGTGCCAGCTCGGCGGGAGCAGGAGAGCAGTACTTC. Translation gives CASSAGAGEQYF.

Only a few counts were recorded for this clone. The chain links TRBV30 to TRBJ2-3, with a weak D call TRBD2 (5 bases). The CDR3 is 15 residues long. V lost 6 bases and J lost 3, with 19 bases in between. Germline-derived CDR1 and CDR2 are GTSNPN and SVGIG (reference sequence). In nucleotides, the CDR3 is TGTGCCTGTATACCGGGAAGGGTATCAACAGATACGCAGTATTTT. Protein sequence: CACIPGRVSTDTQYF.

This clone has more than one count but fewer than ten. The chain joins TRBV4-3 to TRBJ2-1, with 9 bases matching TRBD1. After removal of 0 bases from V and 3 bases from J, the junction contained 3 bases not matched to a gene. CDR3 length: 16 amino acids. Per the germline V gene, CDR1 is LGHNA and CDR2 is YSLEER. This chain's CDR3 is CASSQDGGQGYNEQFF. CDR3 coding DNA: TGCGCCAGCAGCCAAGATGGGGGACAGGGCTACAATGAGCAGTTCTTC.

V usage is TRBV7-2 and J usage is TRBJ2-5; TRBD1 is a possible D gene (5 bases). The ends were cut back, 6 bases at V and 4 bases at J, with 15 bases in the middle. The CDR3 totals 14 residues. Per germline, CDR1 SGHTA and CDR2 FQGNSA. CDR3 residues: CASRRRQPLETQYF. CDR3 bases: TGTGCCAGCAGACGGCGACAGCCCCTAGAGACCCAGTACTTC.

V and J are TRBV5-6 and TRBJ2-7; TRBD1 is a possible D gene (7 bases). Germline V CDR1 and CDR2: SGHDT, YYEEEE. The CDR3 is 14 amino acids. The V end lost 4 bases, the J end lost 3 bases, and 14 bases lay between the germline ends. The CDR3 DNA is TGTGCCAGCAGCAGGGGGGACAGCTTCTACGAGCAGTACTTC. It is translated as CASSRGDSFYEQYF.

This clone has a handful of counts. The chain recombines TRBV6-5 with TRBJ1-2, with 10 bases matching TRBD1. Per the germline V gene, CDR1 is MNHEY and CDR2 is SVGAGI. The V gene end was trimmed by 4 bases and the J gene end by 1 base; junction bases not matched to a gene: 6. This CDR3 comprises 16 residues. The CDR3 sequence is CASSSGQGTFNYGYTF. Written as DNA, the CDR3 is TGTGCCAGCAGTTCGGGACAGGGGACCTTTAACTATGGCTACACCTTC.

This clone was seen more than once but under ten times. The chain is built from TRBV7-2 and TRBJ2-7; 10 nucleotides match TRBD1. The CDR3 sequence is 15 residues long. The V gene's germline CDR1 is SGHTA and CDR2 FQGNSA. V gave up 5 bases and J gave up 6 bases; unmatched junction bases: 10. CDR3 DNA: TGTGCCAGCAGCACCTCCGGGACAGGGGACCGCGAGCAGTACTTC. Translating it yields CASSTSGTGDREQYF. Full variable domain (rest looked up from reference TRBV7-2 and TRBJ2-7): GAGVSQSPSNKVTEKGKDVELRCDPISGHTALYWYRQSLGQGLEFLIYFQGNSAPDKSGLPSDRFSAERTGGSVSTLTIQRTQQEDSAVYLCASSTSGTGDREQYFGPGTRLTVT.

The table lists this clone with a few counts. The chain is built from TRBV6-1 and TRBJ1-5; D is uncertain. CDR3 length: 17 residues. Germline CDR1 MNHNS, CDR2 SASEGT. The V and J ends lost 4 bases and 4 bases respectively, with 20 bases between them. The CDR3 DNA reads as TGTGCCAGCAGTGGCTCTGTTGGAGCCCAAGCTAATCAGCCCCAGCATTTT. Its translation: CASSGSVGAQANQPQHF.

The chain combines TRBV29-1 with TRBJ1-2; a possible D gene is TRBD1 (6 bases). The CDR3 contains 13 residues. Trimming pared 4 bases from V and 8 bases from J, leaving 17 bases between. Germline loops: CDR1 SQVTM, CDR2 ANQGSEA. The CDR3 DNA reads as TGCAGCGTTGGGGGGCGCTCCAAGGGGGGCTACACCTTC. This codes for CSVGGRSKGGYTF.

This clone came up a few times. The chain carries TRBV5-6 and TRBJ2-7; TRBD2 agrees at 7 bases. V lost 3 bases, J lost 2 bases, and 11 bases stayed unmatched. CDR1 SGHDT and CDR2 YYEEEE come from the germline V gene. The CDR3 consists of 16 residues. The CDR3 sequence: CASSSLMTSRAYEQYF. In nucleotides, the CDR3 is TGTGCCAGCAGCTCCCTGATGACTAGCCGAGCCTACGAGCAGTACTTC.